The 28 T cell receptor beta chains below were found in one sample sequenced in a study of human T cells and chemical hapten exposure. TCRdb called the RACE reads again in MiXCR, with one record for every CDR3 protein. There are some 99,000 distinct CDR3 sequences in the sample; roughly 10% occur only once, and more than 3% lies in the top ten. Time point here: patch test 2, 6 weeks after DPC sensitization. The treatment was: therapeutic diphenylcyclopropenone sensitization with weekly scalp DPC. The specimen comprised whole blood, sampled in connection with sensitization to the hapten diphenylcyclopropenone (DPC). These receptors were taken from a woman in her 40s with alopecia areata. Some clones in this sample may be carry-over from other donors' samples.

The table lists this clonotype with many counts. This chain connects TRBV7-8 to TRBJ2-2; D tentatively reads TRBD1 or TRBD2 (5 bases each). The CDR3 is 16 amino acids. Trimming removed 4 bases from V and 1 base from J, with 13 bases in between. CDR1 and CDR2 from the germline V gene are SGHVS and FQNEAQ. CDR3 nucleotide sequence: TGTGCCAGCAGCTCCGGGACCCTATTGAACACCGGGGAGCTGTTTTTT. It yields the protein CASSSGTLLNTGELFF.

The genes are TRBV12-3 or TRBV12-4 and TRBJ1-2, with D perhaps matching TRBD1 (5 bases). This CDR3 is 15 amino acids long. V was clipped by 6 bases and J by 6 bases, with 20 bases between them. CDR3: CASSLKEGRGDGYTF. DNA of the CDR3: TGTGCCAGCAGCCTAAAGGAGGGGAGAGGAGATGGCTACACCTTC.

In its sample, this clonotype was seen many times. CDR3 loop: CASSFRGSYEQYF. The CDR3 DNA follows: TGTGCCAGCAGCTTTAGAGGTTCCTACGAGCAGTACTTC. The chain carries TRBV12-3 or TRBV12-4 and TRBJ2-7; D unclear. Trimming shortened V by 6 bases and J by 1 base, and 10 bases separated the two germline ends. There are 13 residues in the CDR3.

This clonotype has more than one count but fewer than ten. The V gene is TRBV7-2, the J gene TRBJ2-7, with 9 bases identical to TRBD2. V was pared by 1 base and J by 3 bases, with 7 bases of the junction left unmatched. CDR3 length equals 16 residues. Germline CDR1 and CDR2: SGHTA and FQGNSA. CDR3 residues: CASSLDLAGGRYEQYF. The CDR3 DNA sequence: TGTGCCAGCAGCTTAGATCTGGCGGGGGGGCGCTACGAGCAGTACTTC.

The V and J genes are TRBV15 and TRBJ2-7; D unresolved. This CDR3 has 15 residues. Germline CDR1 and CDR2: LNHNV and YYDKDF (reference sequence). Trimming took off 1 base at V and 0 bases at J, with 10 bases between the two ends. CDR3 protein: CATSRGKDLSYEQYF. Here the CDR3 DNA reads TGTGCCACCAGCAGAGGAAAGGATCTCTCCTACGAGCAGTACTTC.

Details on this clonotype: Being one base from a much bigger clone, this may be a read error. The chain joins TRBV10-3 to TRBJ2-7; a possible D gene is TRBD1 (5 bases). V lost 4 bases to trimming and J lost 12 bases, with 19 bases between them. The germline V gene has CDR1 ENHRY and CDR2 SYGVKD. This CDR3 region has 13 residues. CDR3 sequence (DNA): TGTGCCATCAGTGTCCCTGGGGAATTGGGGCTGTACTTC. Protein product: CAISVPGELGLYF.

This clonotype occurred many times. The chain uses TRBV5-5 and TRBJ2-2; TRBD1 agrees at 7 bases. CDR3 length: 15 amino acids. Germline-derived CDR1 and CDR2 are SGHKS and YYEKEE (reference sequence). Trimming took 4 bases from V and 4 from J; bases not matched to a gene: 7. The CDR3 here is CASSRTGDSTGELFF. The CDR3 region has the DNA TGTGCCAGCAGCCGCACAGGGGACAGCACCGGGGAGCTGTTTTTT.

The chain carries TRBV5-1 and TRBJ2-3; D uncertain. V lost 0 bases to trimming and J lost 1 base, with 6 bases between them. CDR3 length: 14 amino acids. Germline V gene lookup returns CDR1 SGHRS and CDR2 YFSETQ. The CDR3: CASSLASGTDTQYF. The CDR3 DNA sequence: TGCGCCAGCAGCTTGGCCTCAGGCACAGATACGCAGTATTTT.

This clonotype was picked up many times. This sequence joins TRBV2 and TRBJ2-7; D unclear. The CDR3 extends over 12 amino acids. The ends were cut back, 6 bases at V and 4 bases at J, with 10 bases in the middle. The germline gives CDR1 SNHLY, CDR2 FYNNEI. The CDR3 here is CASRKSQYEQYF. The CDR3 region has the DNA TGTGCCAGCAGGAAGAGCCAGTACGAGCAGTACTTC.

This clonotype was seen ten or more times. The chain employs TRBV12-3 or TRBV12-4 and TRBJ2-7; TRBD1 is a possible D gene (6 bases). There are 16 residues in the CDR3. The V end lost 3 bases, the J end lost 4 bases, and 19 bases lay between the germline ends. CDR3 region: CASSLGTPPVEYEQYF. CDR3 sequence (DNA): TGTGCCAGCAGTTTGGGGACACCGCCGGTTGAGTACGAGCAGTACTTC.

The V gene is TRBV12-3 or TRBV12-4, the J gene TRBJ2-4; 12 nucleotides line up with TRBD2. J gave up 6 bases and V 2 bases, and 2 bases lay outside the gene matches. The CDR3 loop spans 15 amino acids. The CDR3 loop is CASSLRTSGVNIQYF. The CDR3 DNA is TGTGCCAGCAGTTTAAGGACTAGCGGGGTAAACATTCAGTACTTC.

This clonotype showed up many times. This chain joins TRBV3-1 and TRBJ1-2; tentative D call: TRBD1 (5 bases). The CDR3 covers 13 residues. The ends were cut back, 2 bases at V and 8 bases at J, with 12 bases in the middle. Germline V gives CDR1 LGHDT, CDR2 YNNKEL (reference sequence). CDR3 nucleotides: TGTGCCAGCAGCCAACGACAGAGGAACGGCTACACCTTC. Its translation is CASSQRQRNGYTF.

In this sample, this clonotype turned up many times. This chain joins TRBV3-1 and TRBJ1-2; 7 positions agree with TRBD1. The trim removed 1 base at V and 5 bases at J, leaving 7 bases unmatched. Germline V gene lookup returns CDR1 LGHDT and CDR2 YNNKEL (reference sequence). The CDR3 contains 15 residues. CDR3 loop: CASSQGQGVGYGYTF. DNA of the CDR3: TGTGCCAGCAGCCAAGGTCAGGGGGTAGGGTATGGCTACACCTTC.

This clonotype was counted ten times or more. J is TRBJ2-5 and V is TRBV28; D not certain. Trimming shortened V by 7 bases and J by 4 bases, and 7 bases separated the two germline ends. Looked up from germline, CDR1 is MDHEN and CDR2 is SYDVKM. There are 11 residues in the CDR3. The CDR3 DNA follows: TGTGCCAGCAACGAGCGAGAGACCCAGTACTTC. Amino acid sequence: CASNERETQYF.

In this sample, this clonotype turned up a few times. The rearrangement joins TRBV5-1 to TRBJ2-5; 9 bases align to TRBD1. V lost 2 bases, J lost 4 bases, and 6 bases stayed unmatched. Looked up from germline, CDR1 is SGHRS and CDR2 is YFSETQ. The length of the CDR3 is 15 residues. The CDR3: CASSLGTGSRETQYF. DNA for the CDR3: TGCGCCAGCAGCTTAGGGACAGGGTCCCGAGAGACCCAGTACTTC.

This chain joins TRBV11-2 and TRBJ2-7; the D is unclear. CDR3 length: 11 amino acids. Per germline, CDR1 SGHAT and CDR2 FQNNGV. The V and J ends lost 5 bases and 5 bases respectively, with 7 bases between them. CDR3 nucleotide sequence: TGTGCCAGCAGCCTTATCAACGAGCAGTACTTC. Residues: CASSLINEQYF.

Regarding this clonotype: A much larger clone is a single base away; this may be a read error. The conserved final phenylalanine or tryptophan is absent from the CDR3, which likely points to a read error. The J gene is TRBJ1-2, the V gene TRBV27; no definite D call. The CDR3 loop spans 13 amino acids. V shed 3 bases and J shed 8 bases, with 13 bases lying between them. Per germline, CDR1 MNHEY and CDR2 SMNVEV (reference sequence). The CDR3 nucleotides are TGTGCCAGCAGTTTGGGAGGGTTGGGCGGCTACACCTTG. This sequence encodes CASSLGGLGGYTL.

This clonotype appeared many times. The chain is built from TRBV25-1 and TRBJ1-1; the D gene is possibly TRBD1 (6 bases). The V end lost 4 bases, the J end lost 1 base, and 13 bases lay between the germline ends. This CDR3 has 15 amino acids. Germline V gene lookup returns CDR1 MGHDK and CDR2 SYGVNS. The CDR3 DNA follows: TGTGCCAGCAGTGTCCAAGTACAGGGGAACACTGAAGCTTTCTTT. Its translation is CASSVQVQGNTEAFF. The full variable domain, its missing parts supplied by reference TRBV25-1 and TRBJ1-1, is EADIYQTPRYLVIGTGKKITLECSQTMGHDKMYWYQQDPGMELHLIHYSYGVNSTEKGDLSSESTVSRIRTEHFPLTLESARPSHTSQYLCASSVQVQGNTEAFFGQGTRLTVV.

This clonotype was found many times. The chain recombines TRBV12-3 or TRBV12-4 with TRBJ1-2; TRBD1 agrees at 7 bases. V lost 5 bases to trimming and J lost 4 bases; unmatched junction nucleotides: 4. CDR3 size: 13 residues. The DNA of the CDR3 is TGTGCCAGCAGTCAAAGGGACAGCTATGGCTACACCTTC. This codes for CASSQRDSYGYTF.

This clonotype has at least ten counts. The chain joins TRBV7-6 to TRBJ2-5; 10 bases map to TRBD1. The J segment lost 5 bases and the V segment lost 1 base, leaving 7 bases of the junction unmatched. The CDR3 has 16 residues. The germline gives CDR1 SGHVS, CDR2 FNYEAQ. DNA of the CDR3: TGTGCCAGCAGCTTAGATCTGACAGGGGGCGAGGAGACCCAGTACTTC. It specifies CASSLDLTGGEETQYF.

This clonotype was detected a few times. The J gene is TRBJ1-1, the V gene TRBV6-2 or TRBV6-3; D remains ambiguous. This CDR3 region has 13 residues. Germline-derived CDR1 and CDR2 are MNHEY and SVGEGT. V gave up 6 bases and J gave up 1 base, with 9 bases separating them. The CDR3: CASRIEGNTEAFF. The CDR3 DNA reads TGTGCCAGCAGGATTGAGGGGAACACTGAAGCTTTCTTT.

The sample holds a few counts of this clonotype. The CDR3 DNA reads as TGCAGTGCTAGGAAGGACAGGGGGCTTCAGAGTCAGCCCCAGCATTTT. Its protein is CSARKDRGLQSQPQHF. The chain couples TRBV20-1 to TRBJ1-5; 11 bases are a match to TRBD1. The CDR3 is 16 amino acids. After removal of 3 bases from V and 6 bases from J, the junction contained 10 bases not matched to a gene. Germline V gene data show CDR1 as DFQATT and CDR2 as SNEGSKA (reference sequence).

This clonotype occurred a few times. V and J are TRBV7-2 and TRBJ1-1; 9 bases agree with TRBD1. The V segment lost 5 bases and the J segment 0 bases; nucleotides outside the gene matches: 7. The CDR3 extends over 16 amino acids. Looked up from germline, CDR1 is SGHTA and CDR2 is FQGNSA. The chain's CDR3 is CASSPRTGVMNTEAFF. CDR3 coding DNA: TGTGCCAGCAGCCCAAGGACAGGGGTGATGAACACTGAAGCTTTCTTT.

In nucleotides, the CDR3 is TGTGCCACCAGGGACGGGAAAACGAACACCGGGGAGCTGTTTTTT. Encoded protein: CATRDGKTNTGELFF. The chain employs TRBV24-1 and TRBJ2-2; TRBD2 might be the D (5 bases). This CDR3 comprises 15 residues. V was clipped by 7 bases and J by 0 bases, with 11 bases between them. Per germline, CDR1 KGHDR and CDR2 SFDVKD.

In this sample, this clonotype turned up many times. This rearrangement joins TRBV6-2 or TRBV6-3 to TRBJ1-2; D ambiguous. Germline assignment: CDR1 MNHEY and CDR2 SVGEGT. V gave up 6 bases and J gave up 6 bases, with 14 bases separating them. There are 13 residues in the CDR3. CDR3 protein: CASSRPWIHGYTF. As DNA, the CDR3 is TGTGCCAGCAGCCGTCCCTGGATCCATGGCTACACCTTC.

This chain uses TRBV29-1 with TRBJ2-1; 7 bases fit TRBD1. CDR1 and CDR2 from the germline V gene are SQVTM and ANQGSEA. J was trimmed by 5 bases and V by 8 bases; bases with no gene match: 9. This CDR3 contains 13 residues. In nucleotides, the CDR3 is TGCAGCTTCACGACAGGGATAGACAATGAGCAGTTCTTC. It translates to CSFTTGIDNEQFF.

The sample holds a few counts of this clonotype. The V and J genes are TRBV19 and TRBJ1-2; 8 bases are shared with TRBD1. With 3 bases clipped from V and 4 bases from J, the junction kept 4 bases outside the gene matches. The V gene's germline CDR1 is LNHDA and CDR2 SQIVND (reference sequence). The CDR3 has 14 amino acids. CDR3 sequence (DNA): TGTGCCAGTAGTATCGGGACAGGTCTCTATGGCTACACCTTC. Translating gives CASSIGTGLYGYTF.

There are many counts of this clonotype. The V and J genes are TRBV11-2 and TRBJ2-7; D possibly corresponds to TRBD2 (5 bases). Trimming took off 5 bases at V and 5 bases at J, with 16 bases between the two ends. CDR3 length: 14 amino acids. Germline assignment: CDR1 SGHAT and CDR2 FQNNGV. DNA for the CDR3: TGTGCCAGCAGCCGGGAAGAGGTTTTCAACGAGCAGTACTTC. The encoded protein is CASSREEVFNEQYF.